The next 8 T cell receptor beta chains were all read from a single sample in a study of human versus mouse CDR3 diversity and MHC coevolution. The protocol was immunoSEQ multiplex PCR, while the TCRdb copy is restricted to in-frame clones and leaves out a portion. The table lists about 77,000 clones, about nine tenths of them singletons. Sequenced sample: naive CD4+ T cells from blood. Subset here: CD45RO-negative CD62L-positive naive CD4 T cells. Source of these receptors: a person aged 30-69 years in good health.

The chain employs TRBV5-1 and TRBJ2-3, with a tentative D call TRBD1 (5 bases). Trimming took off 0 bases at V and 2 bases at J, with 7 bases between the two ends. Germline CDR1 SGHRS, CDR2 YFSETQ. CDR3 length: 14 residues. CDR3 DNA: TGCGCCAGCAGCTTGGGACAGAACACAGATACGCAGTATTTT. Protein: CASSLGQNTDTQYF. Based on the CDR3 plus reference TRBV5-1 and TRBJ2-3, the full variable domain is KAGVTQTPRYLIKTRGQQVTLSCSPISGHRSVSWYQQTPGQGLQFLFEYFSETQRNKGNFPGRFSGRQFSNSRSEMNVSTLELGDSALYLCASSLGQNTDTQYFGPGTRLTVL.

The CDR3 loop reads CASSATEFYTEAFF. The CDR3 coding sequence is TGTGCCAGCAGTGCGACAGAGTTCTACACTGAAGCTTTCTTT. This chain connects TRBV6-1 to TRBJ1-1, with a possible D match to TRBD1 (5 bases). The germline V and J ends were trimmed by 4 bases and 3 bases, with 12 bases remaining between them. Germline V lookup: CDR1 MNHNS, CDR2 SASEGT. The CDR3 is made up of 14 amino acids.

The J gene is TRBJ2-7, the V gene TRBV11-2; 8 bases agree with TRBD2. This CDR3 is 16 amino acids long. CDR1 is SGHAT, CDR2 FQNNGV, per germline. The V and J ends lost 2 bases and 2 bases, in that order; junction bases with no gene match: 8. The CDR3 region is CASSLIAGLTTYEQYF. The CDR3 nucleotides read TGTGCCAGCAGCTTAATAGCGGGACTAACCACCTACGAGCAGTACTTC.

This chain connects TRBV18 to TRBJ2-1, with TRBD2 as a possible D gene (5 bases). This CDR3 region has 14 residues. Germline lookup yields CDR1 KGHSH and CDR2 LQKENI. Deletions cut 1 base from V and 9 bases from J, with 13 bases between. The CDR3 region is CASSPLPSSGEQFF. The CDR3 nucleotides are TGTGCCAGCTCACCACTGCCTAGCAGCGGTGAGCAGTTCTTC. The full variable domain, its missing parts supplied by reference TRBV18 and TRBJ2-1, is NAGVMQNPRHLVRRRGQEARLRCSPMKGHSHVYWYRQLPEEGLKFMVYLQKENIIDESGMPKERFSAEFPKEGPSILRIQQVVRGDSAAYFCASSPLPSSGEQFFGPGTRLTVL.

This CDR3 reads CASSRTRARGEQYF. CDR3 DNA sequence: TGCGCCAGCAGCCGAACCCGGGCCCGGGGCGAGCAGTACTTC. The chain has TRBV4-1 and TRBJ2-7; tentatively, D is TRBD2 (5 bases). From germline, CDR1 is MGHRA and CDR2 YSYEKL. Trimming pared 4 bases from V and 6 bases from J, leaving 16 bases between. The CDR3 consists of 14 residues.

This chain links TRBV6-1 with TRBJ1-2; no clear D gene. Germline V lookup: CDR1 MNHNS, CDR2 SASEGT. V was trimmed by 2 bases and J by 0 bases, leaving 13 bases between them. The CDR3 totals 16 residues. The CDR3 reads CASSETTGYTNYGYTF. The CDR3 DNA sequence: TGTGCCAGCAGTGAAACGACCGGGTATACTAACTATGGCTACACCTTC.

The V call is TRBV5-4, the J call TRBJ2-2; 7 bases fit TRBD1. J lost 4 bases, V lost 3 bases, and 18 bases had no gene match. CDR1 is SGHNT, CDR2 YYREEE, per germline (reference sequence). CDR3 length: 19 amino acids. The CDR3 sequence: CASSYYQKIKGAGTGELFF. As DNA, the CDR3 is TGTGCCAGCAGCTACTATCAGAAGATAAAGGGGGCGGGCACCGGGGAGCTGTTTTTT.

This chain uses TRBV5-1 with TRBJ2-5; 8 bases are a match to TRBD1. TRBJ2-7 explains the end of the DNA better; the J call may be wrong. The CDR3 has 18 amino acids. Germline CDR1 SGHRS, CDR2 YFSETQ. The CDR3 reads CASSLRGQGNPTAYEQYF. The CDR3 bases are TGCGCCAGCAGCTTGCGAGGACAGGGAAATCCGACTGCCTACGAGCAGTACTTC.